A single sample gave rise to the 19 T cell receptor beta chains below, sequenced in a study of shared clonotypes between healthy human individuals. CD45RO-negative, CCR7-positively selected cells formed the naive CD8 fraction, excluding terminally differentiated effector memory CD45RA+ cells. Assay: immunoSEQ multiplex PCR; the TCRdb copy retains only in-frame clones and omits some. The table lists 700,000 to 950,000 clones, roughly 96% of them singletons. The source material was naive CD8+ T cells sorted from blood. The receptor source for this set is a man aged 30 to 45 in good health.

CDR3 sequence (DNA): TGTGCCAGCAGCTTAGAGCTAGCGGGAGTGGATGAAGATACGCAGTATTTT. This encodes CASSLELAGVDEDTQYF. The V call is TRBV11-2, the J call TRBJ2-3, with 10 bases identical to TRBD2. The V gene's germline CDR1 is SGHAT and CDR2 FQNNGV. This CDR3 is 17 amino acids long. V lost 0 bases to trimming and J lost 5 bases; unmatched junction nucleotides: 8.

CDR3 protein: CASSLVWGREGGEQYF. The CDR3 region has the DNA TGTGCCAGCAGCTTAGTCTGGGGGAGGGAAGGTGGCGAGCAGTACTTC. The chain combines TRBV11-2 with TRBJ2-7; TRBD2 matches at 7 bases. The germline CDR1 and CDR2 sequences are SGHAT and FQNNGV. The ends lost 1 base at V and 6 bases at J; junction bases unmatched: 12. This CDR3 spans 16 amino acids.

The V gene is TRBV4-2, the J gene TRBJ2-7; D gene unclear. V lost 4 bases, J lost 6 bases, and 13 bases lay in between. CDR3 length equals 13 residues. Germline V gene lookup returns CDR1 LGHNA and CDR2 YNFKEQ. DNA for the CDR3: TGTGCCAGCAGCCTTAGGGTGCTTTCCGAGCAGTACTTC. Its protein product is CASSLRVLSEQYF.

The CDR3 region has the DNA TGCGCCAGCAGCTTGGCCGAGGGGGGAGCCACAGATACGCAGTATTTT. It is translated as CASSLAEGGATDTQYF. The rearrangement links TRBV5-1 to TRBJ2-3; D tentatively fits TRBD1 or TRBD2 (6 bases each). Germline V CDR1 and CDR2: SGHRS, YFSETQ. The V and J ends lost 0 bases and 2 bases respectively, with 13 bases between them. The CDR3 has 16 amino acids.

This chain uses TRBV27 with TRBJ2-3; either TRBD1 or TRBD2 may supply D (5 bases each). The CDR3 is 12 residues long. Germline V lookup: CDR1 MNHEY, CDR2 SMNVEV (reference sequence). Trimming stripped 10 bases from V and 7 bases from J, with 15 bases between. For the CDR3, the DNA is TGTGCCACTTCCGGGGCCTCGAATACGCAGTATTTT. It encodes CATSGASNTQYF.

In DNA form, the CDR3 reads TGCGCCAGCAGTGATTTCGCAGATGACGGAGGCTACACCTTC. Protein: CASSDFADDGGYTF. The chain joins TRBV10-2 to TRBJ1-2; no definite D call. Per germline, CDR1 WSHSY and CDR2 SAAADI. Trimming removed 3 bases at V and 8 bases at J, with 16 bases between. CDR3 length: 14 amino acids.

The rearrangement links TRBV6-5 to TRBJ2-3; no reliable D call. This CDR3 is built from 15 residues. Germline assignment: CDR1 MNHEY and CDR2 SVGAGI. Trimming took off 2 bases at V and 5 bases at J, with 14 bases between the two ends. CDR3 loop: CASSYVFPSGDTQYF. The CDR3 DNA follows: TGTGCCAGCAGTTACGTCTTCCCCTCTGGAGATACGCAGTATTTT.

The chain joins TRBV15 to TRBJ2-5; 7 nucleotides align to TRBD2. Losses at the gene ends were 0 bases for V and 2 bases for J; bases not matched to a gene: 3. The germline gives CDR1 LNHNV, CDR2 YYDKDF (reference sequence). The CDR3 loop spans 15 amino acids. CDR3 residues: CATSRDPGGQETQYF. The CDR3 nucleotides read TGTGCCACCAGCAGAGATCCGGGGGGACAAGAGACCCAGTACTTC.

The J gene is TRBJ1-4, the V gene TRBV7-9; D remains ambiguous. The CDR3 spans 18 residues. Trimming took off 6 bases at V and 1 base at J, with 21 bases between the two ends. The germline V gene encodes CDR1 SEHNR and CDR2 FQNEAQ (reference sequence). CDR3 amino acids: CASRPNIARRRTNEKLFF. CDR3 DNA: TGTGCCAGCAGGCCTAACATCGCGAGGAGGAGAACTAATGAAAAACTGTTTTTT.

The chain employs TRBV7-9 and TRBJ2-3; D is possibly TRBD2 (6 bases). V was clipped by 7 bases and J by 0 bases, with 17 bases between them. This CDR3 contains 16 residues. Germline CDR1 SEHNR, CDR2 FQNEAQ (reference sequence). The CDR3, as DNA: TGTGCCAGCATCAACCCGGAAGGGAGGAGCACAGATACGCAGTATTTT. Its protein is CASINPEGRSTDTQYF.

The genes are TRBV13 and TRBJ2-7; D is ambiguous. V gave up 0 bases and J gave up 2 bases, with 11 bases separating them. The V gene's germline CDR1 is PRHDT and CDR2 FYEKMQ (reference sequence). The CDR3 is 15 amino acids. CDR3 DNA sequence: TGTGCCAGCAGCTTAGGGGCAGGACGCACCTACGAGCAGTACTTC. This codes for CASSLGAGRTYEQYF.

Only one count was recorded for this clone. The genes are TRBV7-9 and TRBJ2-7; possibly TRBD1 for D (6 bases). Trimming took 5 bases from V and 4 from J, leaving 18 bases between them. Germline V gene lookup returns CDR1 SEHNR and CDR2 FQNEAQ (reference sequence). The CDR3 has 15 residues. Here the CDR3 reads CASSPPDQGTYEQYF. In DNA form, the CDR3 reads TGTGCCAGCAGCCCCCCGGACCAGGGGACGTACGAGCAGTACTTC.

This clone was found once. The rearrangement links TRBV13 to TRBJ1-3, with D perhaps matching TRBD1 (6 bases). Trimming left V 3 bases short and J 0 bases short, with 9 bases between. CDR3 size: 15 residues. The germline V gene encodes CDR1 PRHDT and CDR2 FYEKMQ (reference sequence). The CDR3 sequence is CASSLTGPSGNTIYF. CDR3 coding DNA: TGTGCCAGCAGCTTGACAGGACCCTCTGGAAACACCATATATTTT.

CDR3 bases: TGTGCCAGCAGTTTATTGGTCCCGGGGAGATATGGCTACACCTTC. Translation: CASSLLVPGRYGYTF. The rearrangement joins TRBV27 to TRBJ1-2, with unresolved D. The CDR3 runs 15 residues. CDR1 MNHEY and CDR2 SMNVEV come from the germline V gene (reference sequence). The V end lost 1 base, the J end lost 5 bases, and 14 bases lay between the germline ends.

The CDR3 region has the DNA TGTGCCAGCAGTTACTCGCAACTAGCGACCTACAATGAGCAGTTCTTC. Its protein product is CASSYSQLATYNEQFF. The chain recombines TRBV6-6 with TRBJ2-1; 7 bases are a match to TRBD2. CDR1 and CDR2 (germline): MNHNY, SVGAGI (reference sequence). J gave up 2 bases and V 0 bases, and 4 bases lay outside the gene matches. The CDR3 extends over 16 amino acids.

The rearrangement uses TRBV10-2 and TRBJ2-1, with D hard to call. V was cut by 7 bases and J by 9 bases, with 16 bases left in between. The CDR3 length is 13 residues. In germline, CDR1 is WSHSY, CDR2 SAAADI. The CDR3 sequence is CASMDMFVGEQFF. CDR3 nucleotides: TGCGCCAGCATGGATATGTTCGTAGGTGAGCAGTTCTTC.

The chain employs TRBV9 and TRBJ2-5; possibly TRBD1 for D (6 bases). The CDR3 has 15 residues. In germline, CDR1 is SGDLS, CDR2 YYNGEE. Trimming removed 4 bases at V and 3 bases at J, with 16 bases between. CDR3 protein: CASSPRGTLEETQYF. The CDR3 DNA sequence: TGTGCCAGCAGCCCCCGAGGGACACTCGAAGAGACCCAGTACTTC.

This clone was detected only once. The chain recombines TRBV7-9 with TRBJ2-3, with 8 bases fitting TRBD2. The ends lost 6 bases at V and 0 bases at J; junction bases unmatched: 2. The CDR3 is 14 amino acids. CDR1 and CDR2 from the germline V gene are SEHNR and FQNEAQ (reference sequence). CDR3 DNA sequence: TGTGCCAGCAGGGCTAGCGGGAGCACAGATACGCAGTATTTT. As protein: CASRASGSTDTQYF. The variable domain in full, completed from reference TRBV7-9 and TRBJ2-3, reads DTGVSQNPRHKITKRGQNVTFRCDPISEHNRLYWYRQTLGQGPEFLTYFQNEAQLEKSRLLSDRFSAERPKGSFSTLEIQRTEQGDSAMYLCASRASGSTDTQYFGPGTRLTVL.

In nucleotides, the CDR3 is TGCGCCAGCAGCCTGACGGGAAACAATGAGCAGTTCTTC. Protein: CASSLTGNNEQFF. The V and J genes are TRBV5-1 and TRBJ2-1; D perhaps matches TRBD2 (5 bases). V dropped 4 bases and J dropped 5 bases, with 10 bases sitting between them. Germline V gene lookup returns CDR1 SGHRS and CDR2 YFSETQ. The CDR3 is 13 residues long.